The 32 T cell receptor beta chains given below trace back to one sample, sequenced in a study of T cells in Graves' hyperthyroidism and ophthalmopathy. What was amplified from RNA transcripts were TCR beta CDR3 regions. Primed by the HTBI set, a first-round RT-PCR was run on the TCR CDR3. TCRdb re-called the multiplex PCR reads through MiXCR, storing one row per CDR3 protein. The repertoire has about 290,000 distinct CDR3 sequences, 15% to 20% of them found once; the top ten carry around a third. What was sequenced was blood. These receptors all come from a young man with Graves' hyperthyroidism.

The CDR3 DNA reads TGTGCCAGTATGGGGGACAGCTATTCACCCCTCCACTTT. Its protein product is CASMGDSYSPLHF. The chain recombines TRBV19 with TRBJ1-6; TRBD1 aligns across 7 bases. CDR3 size: 13 residues. Trimming cost V 7 bases and J 8 bases; bases outside gene matches: 5. CDR1 and CDR2 (germline): LNHDA, SQIVND (reference sequence).

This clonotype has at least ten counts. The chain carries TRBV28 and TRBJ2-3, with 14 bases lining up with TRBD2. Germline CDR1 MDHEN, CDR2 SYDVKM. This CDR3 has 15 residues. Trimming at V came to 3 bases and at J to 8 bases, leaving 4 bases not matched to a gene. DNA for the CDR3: TGTGCCAGCAGTTTGACTAGCGGGAGGGGTGGTACGCAGTATTTT. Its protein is CASSLTSGRGGTQYF.

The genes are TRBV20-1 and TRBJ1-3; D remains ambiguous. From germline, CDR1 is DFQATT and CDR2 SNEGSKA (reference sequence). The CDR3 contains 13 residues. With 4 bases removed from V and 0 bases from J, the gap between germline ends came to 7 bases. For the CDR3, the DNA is TGCAGTGCTAAATTCGCCTCTGGAAACACCATATATTTT. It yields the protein CSAKFASGNTIYF.

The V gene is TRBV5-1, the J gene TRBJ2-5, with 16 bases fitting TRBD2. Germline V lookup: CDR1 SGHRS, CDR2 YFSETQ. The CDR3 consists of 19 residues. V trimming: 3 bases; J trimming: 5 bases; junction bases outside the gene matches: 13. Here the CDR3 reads CASSWPPGLAGGPHETQYF. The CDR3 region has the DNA TGCGCCAGCAGCTGGCCGCCGGGACTAGCGGGAGGGCCACATGAGACCCAGTACTTC. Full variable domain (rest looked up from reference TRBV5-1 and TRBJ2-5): KAGVTQTPRYLIKTRGQQVTLSCSPISGHRSVSWYQQTPGQGLQFLFEYFSETQRNKGNFPGRFSGRQFSNSRSEMNVSTLELGDSALYLCASSWPPGLAGGPHETQYFGPGTRLLVL.

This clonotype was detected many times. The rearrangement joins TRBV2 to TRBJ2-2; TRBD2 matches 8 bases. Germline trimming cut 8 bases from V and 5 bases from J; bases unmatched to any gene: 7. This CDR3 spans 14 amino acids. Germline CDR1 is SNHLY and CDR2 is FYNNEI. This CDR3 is CASSREGRTGELFF. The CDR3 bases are TGTGCCAGCTCTCGGGAGGGCCGGACCGGGGAGCTGTTTTTT.

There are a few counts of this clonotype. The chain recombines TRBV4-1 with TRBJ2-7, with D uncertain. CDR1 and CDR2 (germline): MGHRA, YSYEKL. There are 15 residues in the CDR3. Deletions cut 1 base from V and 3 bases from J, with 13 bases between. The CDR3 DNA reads TGCGCCAGCAGCCAAGTGGCAGCTAGAATCTACGAGCAGTACTTC. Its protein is CASSQVAARIYEQYF.

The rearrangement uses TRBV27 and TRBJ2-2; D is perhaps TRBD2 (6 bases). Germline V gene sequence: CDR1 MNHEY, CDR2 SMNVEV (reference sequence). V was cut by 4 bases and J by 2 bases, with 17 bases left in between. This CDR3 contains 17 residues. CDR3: CASSSGPWRGNTGELFF. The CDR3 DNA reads TGTGCCAGCAGTTCAGGGCCCTGGCGGGGTAACACCGGGGAGCTGTTTTTT.

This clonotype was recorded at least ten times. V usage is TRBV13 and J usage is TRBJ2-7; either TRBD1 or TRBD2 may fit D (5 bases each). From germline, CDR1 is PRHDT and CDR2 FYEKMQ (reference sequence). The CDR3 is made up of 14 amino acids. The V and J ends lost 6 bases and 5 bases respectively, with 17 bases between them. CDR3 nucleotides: TGTGCCAGCAGTCCGCGGTCCGGGGCCAACGAGCAGTACTTC. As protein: CASSPRSGANEQYF.

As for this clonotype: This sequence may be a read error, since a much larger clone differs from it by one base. This CDR3 is CSARDRRGDYGCTF. The CDR3 DNA reads as TGCAGTGCTAGAGATCGGAGGGGAGACTATGGCTGCACCTTC. This chain links TRBV20-1 with TRBJ1-2; a weak D match, TRBD1 (5 bases). Germline loops: CDR1 DFQATT, CDR2 SNEGSKA (reference sequence). The length of the CDR3 is 14 residues.

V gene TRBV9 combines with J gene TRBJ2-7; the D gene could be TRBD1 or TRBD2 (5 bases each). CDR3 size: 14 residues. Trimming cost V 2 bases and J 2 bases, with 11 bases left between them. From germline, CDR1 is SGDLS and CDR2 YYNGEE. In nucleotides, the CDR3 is TGTGCCAGCAGCGTCCGGGACGGGCCCTACGAGCAGTACTTC. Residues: CASSVRDGPYEQYF. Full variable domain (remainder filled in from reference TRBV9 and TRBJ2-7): DSGVTQTPKHLITATGQRVTLRCSPRSGDLSVYWYQQSLDQGLQFLIQYYNGEERAKGNILERFSAQQFPDLHSELNLSSLELGDSALYFCASSVRDGPYEQYFGPGTRLTVT.

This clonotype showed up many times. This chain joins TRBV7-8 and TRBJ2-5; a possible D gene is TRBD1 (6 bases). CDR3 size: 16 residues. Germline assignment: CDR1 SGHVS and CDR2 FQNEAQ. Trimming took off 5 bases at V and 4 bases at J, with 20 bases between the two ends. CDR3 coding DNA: TGTGCCAGCAGCATCGGACAGCCCTCGGCAGGAGAGACCCAGTACTTC. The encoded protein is CASSIGQPSAGETQYF.

In DNA, the CDR3 is TGTGCCAGCAGGGAGGGGGCGCCGGAGAAAAACATTCAGTACTTC. It encodes CASREGAPEKNIQYF. The gene calls are TRBV28 and TRBJ2-4; TRBD1 is a possible D gene (7 bases). CDR1 is MDHEN and CDR2 is SYDVKM in the germline V gene. Deletions cut 6 bases from V and 4 bases from J, with 16 bases between. CDR3 length: 15 residues.

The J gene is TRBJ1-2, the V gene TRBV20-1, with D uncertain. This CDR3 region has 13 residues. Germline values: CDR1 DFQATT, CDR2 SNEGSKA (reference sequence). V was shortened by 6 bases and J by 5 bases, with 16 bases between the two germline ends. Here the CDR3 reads CSAKDGTTYGYTF. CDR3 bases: TGCAGTGCAAAGGACGGTACTACTTATGGCTACACCTTC.

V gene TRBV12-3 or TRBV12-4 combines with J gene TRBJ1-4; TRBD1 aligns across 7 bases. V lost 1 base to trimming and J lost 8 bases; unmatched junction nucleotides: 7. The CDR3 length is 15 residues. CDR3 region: CASSLVRGREEKLFF. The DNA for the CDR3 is TGTGCCAGCAGTTTAGTAAGGGGGCGCGAAGAAAAACTGTTTTTT.

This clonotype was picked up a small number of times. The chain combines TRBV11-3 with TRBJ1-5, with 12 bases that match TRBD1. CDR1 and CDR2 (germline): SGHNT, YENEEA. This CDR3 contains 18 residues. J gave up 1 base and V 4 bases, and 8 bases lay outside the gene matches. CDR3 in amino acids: CASSSLGGQGASNQPQHF. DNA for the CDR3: TGTGCCAGCAGCTCCCTAGGGGGACAGGGGGCGAGCAATCAGCCCCAGCATTTT.

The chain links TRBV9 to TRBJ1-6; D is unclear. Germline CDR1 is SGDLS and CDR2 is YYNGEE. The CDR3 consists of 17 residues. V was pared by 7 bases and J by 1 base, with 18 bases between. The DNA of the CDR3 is TGTGCCAGCTCGGGAGGGCCCGGGGTGTCCTATAATTCACCCCTCCACTTT. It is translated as CASSGGPGVSYNSPLHF. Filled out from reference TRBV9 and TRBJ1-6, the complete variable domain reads DSGVTQTPKHLITATGQRVTLRCSPRSGDLSVYWYQQSLDQGLQFLIQYYNGEERAKGNILERFSAQQFPDLHSELNLSSLELGDSALYFCASSGGPGVSYNSPLHFGNGTRLTVT.

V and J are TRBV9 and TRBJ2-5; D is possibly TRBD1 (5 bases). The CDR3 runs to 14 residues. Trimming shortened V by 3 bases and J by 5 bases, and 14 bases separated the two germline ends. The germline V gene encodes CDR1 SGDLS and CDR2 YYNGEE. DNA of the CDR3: TGTGCCAGCAGCGAGGGAAGGGGCGAGGAGACCCAGTACTTC. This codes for CASSEGRGEETQYF.

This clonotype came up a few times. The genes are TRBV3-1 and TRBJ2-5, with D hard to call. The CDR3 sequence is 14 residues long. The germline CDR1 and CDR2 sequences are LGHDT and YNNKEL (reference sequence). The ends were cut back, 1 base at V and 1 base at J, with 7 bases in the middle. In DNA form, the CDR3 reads TGTGCCAGCAGCCAAGCGGGCCTCCAAGAGACCCAGTACTTC. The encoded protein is CASSQAGLQETQYF.

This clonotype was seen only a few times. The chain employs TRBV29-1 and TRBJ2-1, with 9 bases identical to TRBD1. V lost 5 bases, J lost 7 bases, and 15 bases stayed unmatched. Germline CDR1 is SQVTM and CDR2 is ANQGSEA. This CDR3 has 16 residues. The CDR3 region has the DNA TGCAGCGTTTTCGGCGTTCGGGACAGGGACACAAATGAGCAGTTCTTC. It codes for CSVFGVRDRDTNEQFF.

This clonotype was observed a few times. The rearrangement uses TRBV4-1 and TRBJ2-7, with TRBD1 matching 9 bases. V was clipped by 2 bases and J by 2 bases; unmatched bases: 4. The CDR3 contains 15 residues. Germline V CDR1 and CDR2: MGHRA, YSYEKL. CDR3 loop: CASSQPRQGAYEQYF. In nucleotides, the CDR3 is TGCGCCAGCAGCCAACCGAGACAGGGGGCCTACGAGCAGTACTTC.

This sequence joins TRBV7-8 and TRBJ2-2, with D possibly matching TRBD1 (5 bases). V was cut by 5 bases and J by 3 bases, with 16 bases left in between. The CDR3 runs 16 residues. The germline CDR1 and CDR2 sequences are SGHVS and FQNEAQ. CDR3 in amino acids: CASSPPEQEDTGELFF. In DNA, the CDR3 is TGTGCCAGCAGCCCACCGGAACAGGAAGACACCGGGGAGCTGTTTTTT.

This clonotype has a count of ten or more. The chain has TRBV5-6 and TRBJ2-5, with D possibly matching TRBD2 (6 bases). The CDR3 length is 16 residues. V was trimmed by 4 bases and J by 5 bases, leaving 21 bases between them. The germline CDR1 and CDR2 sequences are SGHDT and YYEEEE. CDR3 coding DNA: TGTGCCAGCAGCCGGGGGACGGGACTCCGTGGCGAGACCCAGTACTTC. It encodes CASSRGTGLRGETQYF.

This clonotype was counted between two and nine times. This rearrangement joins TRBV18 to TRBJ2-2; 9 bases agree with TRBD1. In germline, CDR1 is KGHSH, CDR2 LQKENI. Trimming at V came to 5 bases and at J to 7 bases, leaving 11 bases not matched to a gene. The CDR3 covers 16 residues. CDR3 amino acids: CASSLTGTGTDGELFF. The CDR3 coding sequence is TGTGCCAGCTCATTAACCGGGACAGGGACGGACGGGGAGCTGTTTTTT.

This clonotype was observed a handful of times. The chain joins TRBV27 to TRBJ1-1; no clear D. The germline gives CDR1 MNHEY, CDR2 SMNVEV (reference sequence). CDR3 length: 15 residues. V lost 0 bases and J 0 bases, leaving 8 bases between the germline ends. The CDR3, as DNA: TGTGCCAGCAGTTTATCAGGAGGGCTGAACACTGAAGCTTTCTTT. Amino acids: CASSLSGGLNTEAFF.

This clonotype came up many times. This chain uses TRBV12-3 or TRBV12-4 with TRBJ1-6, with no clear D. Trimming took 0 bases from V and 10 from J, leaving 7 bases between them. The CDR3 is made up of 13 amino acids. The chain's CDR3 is CASSLAGGSPLHF. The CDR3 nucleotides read TGTGCCAGCAGTTTAGCCGGCGGGTCACCCCTCCACTTT.

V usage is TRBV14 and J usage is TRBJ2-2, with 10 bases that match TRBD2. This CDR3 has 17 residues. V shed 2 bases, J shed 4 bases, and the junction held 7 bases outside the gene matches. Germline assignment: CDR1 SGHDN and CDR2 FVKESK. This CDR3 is CASSQLAGVLGTGELFF. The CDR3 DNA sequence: TGTGCCAGCAGCCAACTAGCGGGAGTCCTGGGCACCGGGGAGCTGTTTTTT.

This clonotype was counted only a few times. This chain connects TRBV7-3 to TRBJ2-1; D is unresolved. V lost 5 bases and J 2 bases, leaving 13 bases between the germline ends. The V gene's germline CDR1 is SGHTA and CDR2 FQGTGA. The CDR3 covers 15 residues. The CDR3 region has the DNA TGTGCCAGCAGCGCCCACCGGGTCCCCTACAATGAGCAGTTCTTC. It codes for CASSAHRVPYNEQFF.

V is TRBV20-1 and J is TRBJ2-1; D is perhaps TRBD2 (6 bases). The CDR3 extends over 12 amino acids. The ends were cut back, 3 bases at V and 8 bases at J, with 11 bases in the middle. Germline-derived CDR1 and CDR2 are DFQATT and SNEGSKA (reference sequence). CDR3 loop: CSARWAGHEQFF. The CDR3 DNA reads TGCAGTGCTAGGTGGGCGGGACATGAGCAGTTCTTC.

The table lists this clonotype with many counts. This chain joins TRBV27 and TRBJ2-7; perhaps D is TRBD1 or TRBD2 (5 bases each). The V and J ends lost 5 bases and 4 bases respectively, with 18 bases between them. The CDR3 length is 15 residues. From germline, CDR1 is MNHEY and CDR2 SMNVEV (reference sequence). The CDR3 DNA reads TGTGCCAGCAGTATCCTCGGGACGACGTCTTACGAGCAGTACTTC. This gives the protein CASSILGTTSYEQYF.

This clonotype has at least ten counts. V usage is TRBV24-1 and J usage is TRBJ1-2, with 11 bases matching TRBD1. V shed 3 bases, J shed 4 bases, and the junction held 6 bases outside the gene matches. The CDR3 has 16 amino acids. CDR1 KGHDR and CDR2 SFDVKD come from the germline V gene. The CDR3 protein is CATSDPGTGGVYGYTF. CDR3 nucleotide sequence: TGTGCCACCAGTGATCCGGGGACAGGGGGGGTCTATGGCTACACCTTC.

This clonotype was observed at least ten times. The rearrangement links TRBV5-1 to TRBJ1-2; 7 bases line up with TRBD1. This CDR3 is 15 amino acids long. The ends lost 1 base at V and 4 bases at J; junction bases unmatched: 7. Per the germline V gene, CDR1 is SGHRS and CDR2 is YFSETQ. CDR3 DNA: TGCGCCAGCAGCTTGTCAGGACAGGCGGGCTATGGCTACACCTTC. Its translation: CASSLSGQAGYGYTF.

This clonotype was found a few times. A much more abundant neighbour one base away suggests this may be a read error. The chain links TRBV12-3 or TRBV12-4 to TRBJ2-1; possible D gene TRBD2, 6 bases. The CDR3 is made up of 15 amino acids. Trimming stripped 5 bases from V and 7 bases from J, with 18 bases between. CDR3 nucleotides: TGTGCCAGCAGTCCTGTGGCTAGCGAGAGTAATGAGCAGTTCTTC. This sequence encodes CASSPVASESNEQFF.